This T cell receptor beta chain was captured in a study of CD8 T cells in Susac syndrome. When the RNA was reverse transcribed, random hexamers were used with an input of roughly 0.45 to 1 ug. It was immunoSEQ multiplex PCR that amplified TCR beta CDR3 across 54 Vbeta and 13 Jbeta. One entry per CDR3 protein, called by TCRdb with MiXCR from the immunoSEQ multiplex PCR reads. This repertoire shows some 300,000 distinct CDR3 sequences, around 85% found once; its top ten account for 0.21%. There are 14 residues in the CDR3. In germline, CDR1 is MDHEN, CDR2 SYDVKM. V was shortened by 1 base and J by 4 bases, with 8 bases between the two germline ends. This clonotype has just a few counts. CD8+ and CD4+ T cells from blood underwent TCR beta sequencing, which was carried out in a high-throughput format. Multiple sclerosis controls were treatment-naive patients with stable or active relapsing-remitting disease. TEMRA cells were FACS-enriched, while CD8+ and CD4+ T cells were negatively isolated.

Sequences were obtained from CD8+ T cells from PBMCs. This chain links TRBV28 with TRBJ2-1; tentatively, D is TRBD2 (5 bases). The clonotype was recovered from a human donor with multiple sclerosis. The DNA for the CDR3 is TGTGCCAGCAGTTTATTCGGGGATTACAATGAGCAGTTCTTC. This encodes CASSLFGDYNEQFF.